Listed here is a single TCR beta chain. Participants in the exposed group had met a COVID-19 case in the 2 weeks before joining the study. In the source study's methods: Amplification from reference gene primers served as the basis for estimated nucleated cell counts. The method was immunoSEQ multiplex PCR; TCRdb's version includes in-frame clones alone and lacks a portion of them. V, J and clone size reflect that table, while D and trimming were determined from the DNA. The data hold 120,000 to 150,000 clones, with around 84% observed a single time. The entry originates in a study of blood T cell repertoires in COVID-19. Across the whole study: The origin of the acute and convalescent COVID-19 samples was the United States, Italy and Spain. Sources were T cells, B-cell-depleted T cells, or PBMCs; the material itself was cDNA or gDNA.

Germline-derived CDR1 and CDR2 are LNHDA and SQIVND (reference sequence). The CDR3 runs to 14 residues. Trimming pared 2 bases from V and 4 bases from J, leaving 9 bases between. V is TRBV19 and J is TRBJ1-3, with D possibly TRBD1 on 6 matching bases. The source material was PBMCs or T cells enriched from blood (not recorded which). The receptor's source is a woman between 45 and 65 years old who had been exposed to COVID-19. The CDR3 DNA sequence: TGTGCCAGTAGTATATCAGGGGCGGGAAACACCATATATTTT. Residues: CASSISGAGNTIYF. Filled out from reference TRBV19 and TRBJ1-3, the complete variable domain reads DGGITQSPKYLFRKEGQNVTLSCEQNLNHDAMYWYRQDPGQGLRLIYYSQIVNDFQKGDIAEGYSVSREKKESFPLTVTSAQKNPTAFYLCASSISGAGNTIYFGEGSWLTVV.